This entry lists 12 T cell receptor beta chains sequenced from one sample in a study of T cell repertoires in cytomegalovirus infection. A single record per CDR3 protein comes from TCRdb applying MiXCR to the reads. Counted here are around 740,000 distinct CDR3 sequences, roughly 36% occurring once; the ten biggest clones make up about 2.8%. The sample consisted of PBMCs. All receptors derive from a human donor in good health (CMV status not recorded). Some clones in this sample may be carry-over from other donors' samples.

The chain is built from TRBV28 and TRBJ2-1; D ambiguous. The CDR3 is 16 residues long. Trimming took off 3 bases at V and 8 bases at J, with 20 bases between the two ends. The germline gives CDR1 MDHEN, CDR2 SYDVKM. The CDR3 here is CASSFLYPTKADEQFF. The CDR3, as DNA: TGTGCCAGCAGTTTTCTGTACCCTACCAAGGCGGATGAGCAGTTCTTC.

This clonotype was seen only once. This chain connects TRBV19 to TRBJ2-1; a weak D match, TRBD2 (6 bases). V was shortened by 4 bases and J by 2 bases, with 12 bases between the two germline ends. The CDR3 extends over 15 amino acids. Germline V gives CDR1 LNHDA, CDR2 SQIVND (reference sequence). The CDR3 nucleotides read TGTGCCAGTAGTACCCCGGGCGGGACCTACAATGAGCAGTTCTTC. Translation: CASSTPGGTYNEQFF. The full variable domain, with the rest looked up from reference TRBV19 and TRBJ2-1, is DGGITQSPKYLFRKEGQNVTLSCEQNLNHDAMYWYRQDPGQGLRLIYYSQIVNDFQKGDIAEGYSVSREKKESFPLTVTSAQKNPTAFYLCASSTPGGTYNEQFFGPGTRLTVL.

On this clonotype: A single base separates this from a much larger clone, so it may be a read error. J is TRBJ2-1 and V is TRBV7-8; no clear D gene. CDR3 length: 13 residues. CDR1 is SGHVS, CDR2 FQNEAQ, per germline. As DNA, the CDR3 is TGTGCCAGCAGCTTACAGGTATACAATGAGCCGTTCTTC. Translated: CASSLQVYNEPFF.

Ten or more counts support this clonotype. J is TRBJ2-1 and V is TRBV7-2; D is undetermined. CDR1 SGHTA and CDR2 FQGNSA come from the germline V gene. The CDR3 length is 16 residues. The V end lost 1 base, the J end lost 0 bases, and 10 bases lay between the germline ends. CDR3 sequence: CASSLVAGSSYNEQFF. The CDR3 DNA reads TGTGCCAGCAGCTTAGTAGCCGGCAGCTCCTACAATGAGCAGTTCTTC.

This chain links TRBV13 with TRBJ2-7, with D maybe TRBD1 (6 bases). This CDR3 region has 14 residues. CDR1 PRHDT and CDR2 FYEKMQ come from the germline V gene (reference sequence). V shed 5 bases and J shed 2 bases, with 13 bases lying between them. DNA for the CDR3: TGTGCCAGCAGCCCGGACAAGGGGGCCTACGAGCAGTACTTC. It encodes CASSPDKGAYEQYF.

This chain uses TRBV6-1 with TRBJ2-7; maybe TRBD1 (6 bases). The CDR3 totals 14 residues. Germline CDR1 is MNHNS and CDR2 is SASEGT. Trimming took off 3 bases at V and 2 bases at J, with 11 bases between the two ends. CDR3 amino acids: CASSDWGRTYEQYF. DNA of the CDR3: TGTGCCAGCAGTGATTGGGGGCGAACCTACGAGCAGTACTTC.

This clonotype came up many times. The rearrangement joins TRBV7-2 to TRBJ1-6; D gene unclear. Trimming cost V 3 bases and J 9 bases, with 12 bases left between them. This CDR3 contains 14 residues. Germline-derived CDR1 and CDR2 are SGHTA and FQGNSA. The CDR3 bases are TGTGCCAGCAGCTTGGGAGTCAAGGGTTCACCCCTCCACTTT. Translation: CASSLGVKGSPLHF.

This rearrangement joins TRBV6-5 to TRBJ2-1; D possibly corresponds to TRBD2 (5 bases). V was cut by 2 bases and J by 7 bases, with 30 bases left in between. There are 20 residues in the CDR3. Germline-derived CDR1 and CDR2 are MNHEY and SVGAGI. CDR3 in amino acids: CASSYPPHVYSSILLNEQFF. As DNA, the CDR3 is TGTGCCAGCAGTTACCCCCCTCACGTATATTCTAGCATTCTTCTGAATGAGCAGTTCTTC.

This clonotype came up many times. The rearrangement joins TRBV7-6 to TRBJ2-1; D unresolved. This CDR3 comprises 14 residues. From germline, CDR1 is SGHVS and CDR2 FNYEAQ. Trimming took off 0 bases at V and 3 bases at J, with 6 bases between the two ends. CDR3 DNA sequence: TGTGCCAGCAGCTTAGCGGCGGACTACAATGAGCAGTTCTTC. Translated, it gives CASSLAADYNEQFF.

V gene TRBV10-3 combines with J gene TRBJ2-7; TRBD1 matches at 8 bases. The CDR3 contains 14 residues. Per germline, CDR1 ENHRY and CDR2 SYGVKD. V shed 4 bases and J 0 bases; nucleotides not matched to a gene: 2. The CDR3 region has the DNA TGTGCCATCAGTGGGACAGGGACCTCCTACGAGCAGTACTTC. It yields the protein CAISGTGTSYEQYF.

This chain links TRBV12-3 or TRBV12-4 with TRBJ2-4, with a tentative D call TRBD1 (6 bases). This CDR3 spans 14 amino acids. The V end was cut by 6 bases, the J end by 10 bases, with 19 bases between. The CDR3 region has the DNA TGTGCCAGCAGCCCTTTTGGACAGAAGTGGATTCAGTACTTC. Its protein product is CASSPFGQKWIQYF.

The table lists this clonotype with many counts. The rearrangement joins TRBV10-3 to TRBJ2-7, with D perhaps matching TRBD2 (6 bases). This CDR3 region has 14 residues. In germline, CDR1 is ENHRY, CDR2 SYGVKD. Trimming left V 7 bases short and J 0 bases short, with 13 bases between. Here the CDR3 DNA reads TGTGCCATCACCTCGACTAGGGCCTCCTACGAGCAGTACTTC. Translated: CAITSTRASYEQYF.